This T cell receptor (beta chain) is drawn from a study of CXCR3-negative and CXCR3-positive naive CD8 T cells. Whole-study findings and limits: Memory CD8+ cells showed much lower diversity, while both naive subsets were comparably high. Whereas memory cells differed, naive CXCR3-negative and CXCR3-positive cells shared similar TRBV-TRBJ usage. A higher hydrophobicity marked the TRB CDR3s of CXCR3-positive naive cells versus CXCR3-negative naive cells.

Naive CD8+ T cells displayed a CD45RO-CCR7+CD27+CD95- phenotype. Germline loops: CDR1 SQVTM, CDR2 ANQGSEA. The CDR3 contains 13 residues. Details on this clonotype: Antigen specificity is unknown.

The libraries of TRB cDNA were constructed through 5' RACE using UMI labels. For each CDR3 protein, TCRdb gives one entry from its re-call of the 5' RACE reads, without DNA. Its clone listing holds roughly 100,000 distinct CDR3 sequences. This rearrangement joins TRBV29-1 to TRBJ2-3; the D call of TRBD1 rests on TCRdb alone, since no DNA is present to check it. Material: naive CXCR3+ CD8+ T cells from blood. The subset denotes: CD45RO-CCR7+CD27+CD95- naive CD8+ T cells expressing CXCR3 (TNR3+). This sequence originates from a human donor in good health. Some clones in this sample may be carry-over from other donors' samples. The CDR3 spells CSVEVGGADTQYF.